These 9 T cell receptor beta chains were sequenced from one sample in a study of Tregs in tolerant kidney transplant recipients. Profiling relied on immunoSEQ multiplex PCR, and the TCRdb table lists in-frame clones only, not all of them. The table records about 73,000 clones, roughly 98% of them present only once. The sequences come from CD4+ T cells from blood, collected before the transplant. These receptors came from a human donor who received a combined kidney and bone marrow transplant.

The rearrangement uses TRBV11-2 and TRBJ2-2, with D possibly TRBD2 on 7 matching bases. V was pared by 2 bases and J by 3 bases, with 13 bases between. From germline, CDR1 is SGHAT and CDR2 FQNNGV. This CDR3 is built from 16 residues. The CDR3, as DNA: TGTGCCAGCAGCTTACAAGGGGGGGGAGACACCGGGGAGCTGTTTTTT. Translated: CASSLQGGGDTGELFF.

The chain employs TRBV5-1 and TRBJ2-2, with a tentative D call TRBD2 (5 bases). The CDR3 has 17 residues. Trimming took off 3 bases at V and 0 bases at J, with 15 bases between the two ends. Germline lookup yields CDR1 SGHRS and CDR2 YFSETQ. The CDR3 coding sequence is TGCGCCAGCAGCTCCCGGAGAGAGGGATCGAACACCGGGGAGCTGTTTTTT. Protein: CASSSRREGSNTGELFF.

The chain recombines TRBV2 with TRBJ1-1, with TRBD1 identical over 9 bases. This CDR3 spans 15 amino acids. With 7 bases clipped from V and 11 bases from J, the junction kept 17 bases outside the gene matches. Germline lookup yields CDR1 SNHLY and CDR2 FYNNEI. CDR3 sequence reads: CASNEDRGGYDGAFF. CDR3 in DNA: TGTGCCAGCAACGAAGACAGGGGGGGGTACGATGGGGCTTTCTTT.

Here the CDR3 reads CASSLGEVRDTEAFF. The CDR3 region has the DNA TGTGCCAGCAGCTTAGGTGAGGTGAGGGACACTGAAGCTTTCTTT. The gene calls are TRBV7-9 and TRBJ1-1, with D unclear. CDR1 and CDR2 from the germline V gene are SEHNR and FQNEAQ (reference sequence). Trimming removed 1 base from V and 3 bases from J, with 12 bases in between. The CDR3 has 15 amino acids.

The V gene is TRBV18, the J gene TRBJ1-2, with D perhaps TRBD1 (5 bases). From germline, CDR1 is KGHSH and CDR2 LQKENI. This CDR3 spans 12 amino acids. V lost 2 bases to trimming and J lost 4 bases, with 5 bases between them. The CDR3 is CASSPDSYGYTF. The CDR3 DNA reads as TGTGCCAGCTCACCAGACAGCTATGGCTACACCTTC.

The chain is built from TRBV5-1 and TRBJ1-4, with 9 bases lining up with TRBD1. Unmatched junction bases numbered 5, after V lost 4 bases and J lost 7 bases. Germline V gene lookup returns CDR1 SGHRS and CDR2 YFSETQ. The CDR3 consists of 14 residues. The CDR3 reads CASSPRTGAEKLFF. The CDR3 DNA reads TGCGCCAGCAGCCCCCGGACAGGGGCTGAAAAACTGTTTTTT. The full variable domain, rest sourced from reference TRBV5-1 and TRBJ1-4, is KAGVTQTPRYLIKTRGQQVTLSCSPISGHRSVSWYQQTPGQGLQFLFEYFSETQRNKGNFPGRFSGRQFSNSRSEMNVSTLELGDSALYLCASSPRTGAEKLFFGSGTQLSVL.

This clone was picked up one time. This chain connects TRBV7-2 to TRBJ2-7, with D possibly matching TRBD2 (6 bases). V lost 7 bases and J 6 bases, leaving 16 bases between the germline ends. The length of the CDR3 is 13 residues. CDR1 and CDR2 from the germline V gene are SGHTA and FQGNSA. The CDR3 sequence: CASTTFTGLEQYF. The CDR3 region has the DNA TGTGCCAGCACCACCTTTACGGGACTCGAGCAGTACTTC.

This clone showed up just once. This chain links TRBV18 with TRBJ2-7, with TRBD1 as a possible D gene (5 bases). Germline V gene lookup returns CDR1 KGHSH and CDR2 LQKENI. Between the trimmed V and J ends, which lost 6 bases and 0 bases, there was a span of 15 bases. The CDR3 is made up of 15 amino acids. CDR3 amino acids: CASSAQAQSSYEQYF. The CDR3 DNA is TGTGCCAGCTCGGCACAGGCCCAGAGCTCCTACGAGCAGTACTTC.

This clone was detected once. The chain couples TRBV6-5 to TRBJ1-2; unclear D gene. Per germline, CDR1 MNHEY and CDR2 SVGAGI. V dropped 2 bases and J dropped 4 bases, with 8 bases sitting between them. The CDR3 totals 13 residues. The CDR3 protein is CASSYRSFYGYTF. The CDR3 DNA sequence: TGTGCCAGCAGTTACCGGTCCTTCTATGGCTACACCTTC.